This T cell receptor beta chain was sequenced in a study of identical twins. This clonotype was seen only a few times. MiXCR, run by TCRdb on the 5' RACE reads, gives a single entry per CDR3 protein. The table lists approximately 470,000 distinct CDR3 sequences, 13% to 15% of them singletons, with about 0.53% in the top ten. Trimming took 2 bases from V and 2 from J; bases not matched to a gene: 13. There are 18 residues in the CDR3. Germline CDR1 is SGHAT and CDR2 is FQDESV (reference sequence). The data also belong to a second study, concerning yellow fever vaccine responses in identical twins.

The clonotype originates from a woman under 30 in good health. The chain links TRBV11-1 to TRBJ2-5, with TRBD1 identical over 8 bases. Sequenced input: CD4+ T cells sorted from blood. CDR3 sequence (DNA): TGTGCCAGCAGCTTATTCTATCTAGTGGGACAGGAACAAGAGACCCAGTACTTC. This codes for CASSLFYLVGQEQETQYF.